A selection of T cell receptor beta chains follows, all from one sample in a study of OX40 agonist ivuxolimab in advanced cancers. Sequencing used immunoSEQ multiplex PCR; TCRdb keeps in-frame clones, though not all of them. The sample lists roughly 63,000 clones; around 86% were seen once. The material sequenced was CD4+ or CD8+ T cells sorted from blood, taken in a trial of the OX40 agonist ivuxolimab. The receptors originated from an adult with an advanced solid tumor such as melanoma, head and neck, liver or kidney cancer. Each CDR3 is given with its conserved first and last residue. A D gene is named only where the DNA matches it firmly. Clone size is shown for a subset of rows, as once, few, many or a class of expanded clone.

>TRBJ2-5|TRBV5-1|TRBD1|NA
CASSFVGTEQETQYF
TGCGCCAGCAGCTTCGTCGGGACAGAGCAAGAGACCCAGTACTTC
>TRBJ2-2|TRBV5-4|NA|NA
CASSFGTFAGELFF
TGTGCCAGCAGCTTCGGGACTTTTGCCGGGGAGCTGTTTTTT
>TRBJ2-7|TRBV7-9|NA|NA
CASSPYGGRTRYEQYF
TGTGCCAGCAGCCCATATGGGGGGCGAACAAGGTACGAGCAGTACTTC
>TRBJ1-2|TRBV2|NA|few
CASSGQPGYGYTF
TGTGCCAGCAGCGGACAGCCAGGGTATGGCTACACCTTC
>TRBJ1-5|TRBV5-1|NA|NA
CASSLTVPEPLNQPQHF
TGCGCCAGCAGCTTAACTGTTCCTGAGCCCCTCAATCAGCCCCAGCATTTT
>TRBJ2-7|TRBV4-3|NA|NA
CASSLLTGTFDEQYF
TGCGCCAGCAGCCTTCTGACAGGGACTTTCGACGAGCAGTACTTC
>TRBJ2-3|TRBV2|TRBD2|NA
CASSPSSGHTDTQYF
TGTGCCAGCAGTCCCTCTAGCGGACACACAGATACGCAGTATTTT
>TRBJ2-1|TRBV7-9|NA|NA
CAIAGGASYNEQFF
TGTGCCATCGCAGGAGGGGCCAGTTACAATGAGCAGTTCTTC
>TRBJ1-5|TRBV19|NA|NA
CASSIRDQPQHF
TGTGCCAGTAGTATAAGGGATCAGCCCCAGCATTTT
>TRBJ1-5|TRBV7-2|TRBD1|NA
CASSQTAGGLNQPQHF
TGTGCCAGCAGTCAAACAGCAGGGGGGTTGAATCAGCCCCAGCATTTT
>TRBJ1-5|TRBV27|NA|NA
CASSPPGGRQPQHF
TGTGCCAGCAGTCCCCCGGGGGGGCGCCAGCCCCAGCATTTT
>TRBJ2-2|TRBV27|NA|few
CASSLWANTGELFF
TGTGCCAGCAGTTTATGGGCGAACACCGGGGAGCTGTTTTTT
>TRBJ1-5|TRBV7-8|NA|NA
CASSSGIGGQPQHF
TGTGCCAGCAGCTCCGGGATCGGGGGTCAGCCCCAGCATTTT
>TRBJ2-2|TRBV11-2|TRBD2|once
CASSLESPSGANTGELFF
TGTGCCAGCAGCTTAGAAAGCCCTAGCGGGGCGAACACCGGGGAGCTGTTTTTT
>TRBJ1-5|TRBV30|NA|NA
CAWGPGFNQPQHF
TGTGCCTGGGGTCCAGGGTTCAATCAGCCCCAGCATTTT
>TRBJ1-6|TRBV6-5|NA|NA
CASTTTGGSNSPLHF
TGTGCCAGCACCACAACGGGGGGATCCAATTCACCCCTCCACTTT
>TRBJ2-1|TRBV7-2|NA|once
CASLPGPSSYNEQFF
TGTGCCAGCTTACCAGGCCCAAGCTCCTACAATGAGCAGTTCTTC
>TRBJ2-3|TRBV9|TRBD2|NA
CASSVGGSTSTDTQYF
TGTGCCAGCAGCGTCGGGGGGTCCACCTCCACAGATACGCAGTATTTT
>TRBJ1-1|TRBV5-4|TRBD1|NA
CASSFQQGVIPEAFF
TGTGCCAGCAGCTTTCAGCAGGGGGTCATCCCTGAAGCTTTCTTT
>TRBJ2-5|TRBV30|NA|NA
CAWSTGQETQYF
TGTGCCTGGAGTACGGGCCAAGAGACCCAGTACTTC
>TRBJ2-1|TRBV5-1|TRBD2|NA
CASSLEKRGGNEQFF
TGCGCCAGCAGCTTGGAGAAGCGGGGGGGCAATGAGCAGTTCTTC
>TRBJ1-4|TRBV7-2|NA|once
CASSADHTGPEKLFF
TGTGCCAGCAGCGCCGATCACACGGGACCGGAAAAACTGTTTTTT
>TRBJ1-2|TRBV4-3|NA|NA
CASSQEESSGYGYTF
TGCGCCAGCAGCCAAGAGGAGAGCTCGGGCTATGGCTACACCTTC
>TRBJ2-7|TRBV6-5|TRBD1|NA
CASSYSDREVYEQYF
TGTGCCAGCAGTTACTCGGACAGGGAGGTGTACGAGCAGTACTTC
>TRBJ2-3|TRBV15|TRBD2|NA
CATSRDWAGGTDTQYF
TGTGCCACCAGCAGAGATTGGGCGGGGGGCACAGATACGCAGTATTTT
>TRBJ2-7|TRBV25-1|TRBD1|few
CASSGGGGEQYF
TGTGCCAGCTCAGGGGGCGGTGGCGAGCAGTACTTC
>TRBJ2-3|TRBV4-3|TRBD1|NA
CASSQGTGGHTDTQYF
TGCGCCAGCAGCCAAGGGACAGGGGGGCACACAGATACGCAGTATTTT
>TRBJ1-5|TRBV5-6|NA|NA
CASSPGNQPQHF
TGTGCCAGCAGCCCAGGGAATCAGCCCCAGCATTTT
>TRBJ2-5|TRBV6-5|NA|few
CASSYGGLLQETQYF
TGTGCCAGCAGTTACGGCGGCCTGCTCCAAGAGACCCAGTACTTC